These T cell receptor beta chains were read from a single sample in a study of T cells in Graves' hyperthyroidism and ophthalmopathy. TCRdb re-called the multiplex PCR reads with MiXCR, one entry per CDR3 protein. Of about 110,000 distinct CDR3 sequences in the sample, about 15% were seen once. Sample: blood. These receptors were obtained from a woman aged 50 to 65 with Graves' hyperthyroidism. The CDR3 runs from the conserved cysteine through the conserved F or W. Each record gives: V gene, D gene, clone size, J gene, CDR3 DNA, CDR3 protein. D genes are given only for firm matches. Only some rows state a clone size, as once, few, many or a class for expanded clones.

TRBV20-1	.	many	TRBJ2-7	TGCAGTGCTAGTCTCAGTCGGGGTCGGCGCGAGCAGTACTTC	CSASLSRGRREQYF
TRBV6-5	.	many	TRBJ1-2	TGTGCCAGCAGTTACGTTTCGGACACGGAGGGCTACACCTTC	CASSYVSDTEGYTF
TRBV5-1	.	few	TRBJ2-5	TGCGCCAGCAGAAGGGCAGCACAAGAGACCCAGTACTTC	CASRRAAQETQYF
TRBV6-2/TRBV6-3	TRBD2	.	TRBJ2-1	TGTGCCAGCAGTTCCCACCGGTCTAGCGGGGGAAATGAGCAGTTCTTC	CASSSHRSSGGNEQFF
TRBV2	TRBD1	many	TRBJ2-1	TGTGCCAGCATGGGGACCAGGGGGTTGGGTGAGCAGTTCTTC	CASMGTRGLGEQFF
TRBV20-1	.	many	TRBJ2-3	TGCAGTGCTAGGGGATTTGACCGTCGGGGGGATACGCAGTATTTT	CSARGFDRRGDTQYF
TRBV18	.	many	TRBJ2-5	TGTGCCAGCTCACCATTTTCTGAAGAGACCCAGTACTTC	CASSPFSEETQYF
TRBV28	.	many	TRBJ1-1	TGTGCCAGCAGTCTGGACGGGAGTTTAGAAGCTTTCTTT	CASSLDGSLEAFF
TRBV28	.	many	TRBJ1-6	TGTGCCAGCACATACGGGGGTATCAATTCACCCCTCCACTTT	CASTYGGINSPLHF
TRBV20-1	.	.	TRBJ2-5	TGCAGTGCAGACCCAGTGGACAGACAAGAGACCCAGTACTTC	CSADPVDRQETQYF
TRBV6-1	.	many	TRBJ2-3	TGTGCCAGCAGGAGTAGCGAAAGCACAGATACGCAGTATTTT	CASRSSESTDTQYF
TRBV20-1	TRBD1	many	TRBJ1-5	TGCAGTGCTACGAGGGGGCCCAACCTTTATAGCAATCAGCCCCAGCATTTT	CSATRGPNLYSNQPQHF
TRBV5-4	.	few	TRBJ1-4	TGTGCCAGCAGCTTGAGCCCTAATGAAAAACTGTTTTTT	CASSLSPNEKLFF
TRBV28	.	many	TRBJ1-1	TGTGCCAGCAGTCCCCTAACCCAGAGGCTGGGCACTGAAGCTTTCTTT	CASSPLTQRLGTEAFF
TRBV6-6	.	many	TRBJ1-6	TGTGCCAGCAGTTACGGATGGACAGTCGATAATTCACCCCTCCACTTT	CASSYGWTVDNSPLHF
TRBV2	.	many	TRBJ1-2	TGTGCCAGCAAGGGGGACGGTGGGCATGGCTACACCTTC	CASKGDGGHGYTF
TRBV20-1	TRBD2	.	TRBJ2-3	TGCAGTGCTAGAGTTGATCGAGCGGGAATCACAGATACGCAGTATTTT	CSARVDRAGITDTQYF
TRBV20-1	TRBD2	many	TRBJ2-5	TGCAGTGCTATTCCTCAAGCGGGAGCTCAGACCCAGTACTTC	CSAIPQAGAQTQYF
TRBV20-1	.	few	TRBJ2-1	TGCAGTGCCCCCGGGACCCCCGGGATGCAGTTCTTC	CSAPGTPGMQFF
TRBV7-9	.	.	TRBJ2-1	TGTGCCAGCAGTTTACTAGCAGAAAGGATGTTCTTC	CASSLLAERMFF
TRBV6-1	TRBD2	many	TRBJ2-1	TGTGCCAGCAGTTACGATGGGGCAAAGACTAGCCGCCAGTTCTTC	CASSYDGAKTSRQFF
TRBV2	.	many	TRBJ2-6	TGTGCCAGCAGTGGAGACAGGGAGGGTTCTGGGGCCAACGTCCTGACTTTC	CASSGDREGSGANVLTF
TRBV14	.	.	TRBJ1-6	TGTGCCAGCAGCCAAGGGGCAAATTCACCCCTCCACTTT	CASSQGANSPLHF
TRBV9	.	.	TRBJ1-2	TGTGCCAGCAGCGTAGGCCGGGGGGTCTATGGCTACACCTTC	CASSVGRGVYGYTF
TRBV6-1	TRBD2	.	TRBJ2-1	TGTGCCAGCATTGGCCCGGGACTAGAGCAGTTCTTC	CASIGPGLEQFF
TRBV4-1	TRBD1	few	TRBJ2-7	TGCGCCAGCAGCCAACCGGGACAGGGGGTAAACGAGCAGTACTTC	CASSQPGQGVNEQYF